These 20 T cell receptor beta chains share one sample of origin, sequenced in a study of T cell responses to AZD1222 COVID-19 vaccine. Repertoires were generated with immunoSEQ multiplex PCR, while TCRdb's copy carries only in-frame clones and drops some. The sample carries around 100,000 clones, approximately 88% recorded once. This specimen was peripheral blood, taken on day 0 of AZD1222 vaccination. These receptor sequences come from an adult in good health.

The chain recombines TRBV7-2 with TRBJ2-1, with a possible D match to TRBD2 (6 bases). The CDR3 covers 13 residues. Germline lookup yields CDR1 SGHTA and CDR2 FQGNSA. V gave up 3 bases and J gave up 6 bases, with 9 bases separating them. Here the CDR3 DNA reads TGTGCCAGCAGCTTTTCCGGGGGCAATGAGCAGTTCTTC. Translation gives CASSFSGGNEQFF.

The chain is built from TRBV15 and TRBJ1-5, with no clear D. Per the germline V gene, CDR1 is LNHNV and CDR2 is YYDKDF (reference sequence). V was pared by 0 bases and J by 9 bases, with 6 bases between. This CDR3 is built from 12 residues. CDR3 region: CATSRDPGPQHF. In nucleotides, the CDR3 is TGTGCCACCAGCAGAGATCCGGGGCCCCAGCATTTT.

The rearrangement joins TRBV10-3 to TRBJ2-7, with TRBD1 matching 9 bases. Per germline, CDR1 ENHRY and CDR2 SYGVKD. Losses at the gene ends were 7 bases for V and 6 bases for J; bases not matched to a gene: 10. CDR3 length: 14 amino acids. CDR3 region: CAIISGTGSFEQYF. The CDR3 region has the DNA TGTGCCATCATATCCGGGACAGGGAGTTTCGAGCAGTACTTC.

In DNA, the CDR3 is TGTGCCAGCAGCTTAGACTTGGGGGGGGACACTGAAGCTTTCTTT. Protein product: CASSLDLGGDTEAFF. V usage is TRBV11-2 and J usage is TRBJ1-1, with D possibly TRBD1 on 5 matching bases. V was clipped by 0 bases and J by 3 bases, with 11 bases between them. The CDR3 is made up of 15 amino acids. Looked up from germline, CDR1 is SGHAT and CDR2 is FQNNGV.

V gene TRBV6-2 or TRBV6-3 combines with J gene TRBJ2-5, with D perhaps matching TRBD1 (5 bases). The CDR3 is made up of 18 amino acids. In germline, CDR1 is MNHEY, CDR2 SVGEGT. V lost 2 bases and J 1 base, leaving 20 bases between the germline ends. CDR3 DNA: TGTGCCAGCAGTTACCCGACCTTGGGGCGGTCAGTCCAAGAGACCCAGTACTTC. Translation: CASSYPTLGRSVQETQYF.

The chain joins TRBV2 to TRBJ2-1; TRBD2 matches 8 bases. CDR1 and CDR2 (germline): SNHLY, FYNNEI. J gave up 7 bases and V 6 bases, and 11 bases lay outside the gene matches. The CDR3 extends over 15 amino acids. In nucleotides, the CDR3 is TGTGCCAGCAGGGAGAGGGCGGGGGGAATGAATGAGCAGTTCTTC. It yields the protein CASRERAGGMNEQFF.

Remarks on this clone: This CDR3 is also generated by other DNA sequences in the sample. The chain is built from TRBV12-3 or TRBV12-4 and TRBJ2-3; D ambiguous. CDR3 size: 12 residues. Trimming stripped 2 bases from V and 4 bases from J, with 4 bases between. The CDR3 sequence is CASSLSADTQYF. The CDR3 DNA sequence: TGTGCCAGCAGTTTATCCGCAGATACGCAGTATTTT.

This clone showed up just once. The rearrangement joins TRBV4-3 to TRBJ1-5; weak D call: TRBD1 (5 bases). The length of the CDR3 is 14 residues. Germline CDR1 and CDR2: LGHNA and YSLEER. Trimming took 4 bases from V and 3 from J, leaving 10 bases between them. CDR3: CASSPGTLNQPQHF. In nucleotides, the CDR3 is TGCGCCAGCAGCCCGGGGACTCTCAATCAGCCCCAGCATTTT.

J is TRBJ2-3 and V is TRBV28; D gene unclear. Trimming cost V 6 bases and J 0 bases, with 4 bases left between them. The CDR3 is 12 amino acids. Per the germline V gene, CDR1 is MDHEN and CDR2 is SYDVKM. CDR3 in DNA: TGTGCCAGCAGGAGGAGCACAGATACGCAGTATTTT. As protein: CASRRSTDTQYF.

The chain uses TRBV4-1 and TRBJ2-7; no clear D. CDR1 is MGHRA and CDR2 is YSYEKL in the germline V gene. Trimming left V 1 base short and J 0 bases short, with 7 bases between. The CDR3 has 14 residues. CDR3 DNA sequence: TGCGCCAGCAGCCAAGGCAGTATCTCCTACGAGCAGTACTTC. Translating it yields CASSQGSISYEQYF.

The table lists this clone with a few counts. This chain links TRBV3-1 (or the pseudogene TRBV3-2) with TRBJ2-5; D perhaps matches TRBD1 (6 bases). The CDR3 has 15 amino acids. V lost 6 bases, J lost 5 bases, and 19 bases lay in between. Germline CDR1 reads LGHDT; CDR2 reads YNNKEL (reference sequence). In nucleotides, the CDR3 is TGTGCCAGCAGATTCAGCAGGGGTTCGGGGGAGACCCAGTACTTC. This codes for CASRFSRGSGETQYF.

The chain recombines TRBV28 with TRBJ1-2; 7 bases fit TRBD1. CDR3 size: 15 residues. Looked up from germline, CDR1 is MDHEN and CDR2 is SYDVKM. J was trimmed by 4 bases and V by 5 bases; bases with no gene match: 10. DNA of the CDR3: TGTGCCAGCAGTCCATCGGACAGGAAACTCTATGGCTACACCTTC. It codes for CASSPSDRKLYGYTF.

This chain connects TRBV20-1 to TRBJ2-3; unclear D gene. The CDR3 extends over 10 amino acids. Per the germline V gene, CDR1 is DFQATT and CDR2 is SNEGSKA (reference sequence). The germline V and J ends were trimmed by 5 bases and 5 bases, with 5 bases remaining between them. CDR3: CSAVKDTQYF. The CDR3 nucleotides read TGCAGTGCTGTGAAAGATACGCAGTATTTT.

V usage is TRBV6-5 and J usage is TRBJ1-5; D is undetermined. The germline V and J ends were trimmed by 0 bases and 5 bases, with 11 bases remaining between them. The CDR3 runs 15 residues. Germline lookup yields CDR1 MNHEY and CDR2 SVGAGI. The CDR3: CASSYSKFGDQPQHF. CDR3 DNA: TGTGCCAGCAGTTACTCGAAATTCGGGGATCAGCCCCAGCATTTT.

The J gene is TRBJ2-7, the V gene TRBV2; the D gene is possibly TRBD1 (5 bases). Germline values: CDR1 SNHLY, CDR2 FYNNEI. The CDR3 is 15 residues long. V lost 8 bases and J lost 4, with 21 bases in between. The CDR3 DNA sequence: TGTGCCAGCGATCCTCAGGGCCCCCTGGGGTACGAGCAGTACTTC. Translating it yields CASDPQGPLGYEQYF.

The chain has TRBV18 and TRBJ2-7, with a weak D call TRBD1 (7 bases). Germline CDR1 reads KGHSH; CDR2 reads LQKENI. The CDR3 covers 13 residues. V was trimmed by 11 bases and J by 4 bases, leaving 18 bases between them. CDR3 sequence: CAGAGGNQYEQYF. CDR3 nucleotides: TGTGCCGGAGCAGGGGGGAACCAGTACGAGCAGTACTTC.

This sequence joins TRBV6-6 and TRBJ2-7; 7 bases agree with TRBD1. The V gene end was trimmed by 6 bases and the J gene end by 4 bases; junction bases not matched to a gene: 9. The V gene's germline CDR1 is MNHNY and CDR2 SVGAGI (reference sequence). The CDR3 totals 14 residues. The CDR3 loop is CASSPQGVAYEQYF. As DNA, the CDR3 is TGTGCCAGCAGCCCCCAGGGGGTCGCGTACGAGCAGTACTTC.

The J gene is TRBJ2-7, the V gene TRBV19, with D perhaps TRBD1 (6 bases). CDR1 is LNHDA and CDR2 is SQIVND in the germline V gene (reference sequence). The CDR3 contains 11 residues. Between the trimmed V and J ends, which lost 10 bases and 5 bases, there was a span of 12 bases. CDR3 sequence reads: CATLQGDEQYF. The CDR3 DNA is TGTGCCACTTTACAGGGTGACGAGCAGTACTTC.

The V and J genes are TRBV6-4 and TRBJ2-1, with 12 bases fitting TRBD2. This CDR3 has 12 residues. Trimming at V came to 2 bases and at J to 16 bases, leaving 3 bases not matched to a gene. Looked up from germline, CDR1 is MRHNA and CDR2 is SNTAGT. The CDR3 DNA reads TGTGCCAGCAGTGACCCGACTAGCGGGAGATTCTTC. Protein product: CASSDPTSGRFF.

The chain is built from TRBV5-1 and TRBJ1-6; 12 nucleotides agree with TRBD1. The CDR3 covers 16 residues. The ends lost 0 bases at V and 8 bases at J; junction bases unmatched: 3. Germline assignment: CDR1 SGHRS and CDR2 YFSETQ. CDR3 residues: CASSLEGTGGDSPLHF. CDR3 DNA: TGCGCCAGCAGCTTGGAGGGGACAGGGGGCGATTCACCCCTCCACTTT.